The T cell receptor beta chain described here comes from a study of shared clonotypes between healthy human individuals. Findings of the study overall: Clonotypes which were not shared had lower generation probabilities than clonotypes that all four donors shared. Large depth notwithstanding, sorted-subset sequencing proved incomplete by rarefaction.

The CDR3 is 15 amino acids. From germline, CDR1 is MDHEN and CDR2 SYDVKM. The V gene end was trimmed by 3 bases and the J gene end by 1 base; junction bases not matched to a gene: 0. This clone has a handful of counts. Its antigen remains unknown. The same CDR3 is also encoded by other DNA sequences in this sample. The assay used deep level. Clones were sequenced by immunoSEQ multiplex PCR, and TCRdb holds only the in-frame ones, with some missing. Among 2 million to 3 million clones listed, approximately 90% were seen once. The donor cohort consisted entirely of Caucasian adults residing in Nashville, Tennessee.

The rearrangement links TRBV28 to TRBJ2-5; 12 bases are a match to TRBD2. The specimen was naive CD4+ T cells sorted from blood. The subset: CD45RA+ positively selected. The TCR originated in a man between 18 and 35 years old in good health. The CDR3 DNA reads as TGTGCCAGCAGTTTGACTAGCGGGGGCCAAGAGACCCAGTACTTC. It specifies CASSLTSGGQETQYF.